This entry is about one T cell receptor (beta chain). The data stem from a study of blood T cell repertoires in COVID-19. Study-level background: COVID-19 samples, acute and convalescent, were from the United States, Italy and Spain. Nucleic acid was either cDNA or gDNA, and it came from T cells, B-cell-depleted T cells, or PBMCs.

Germline loops: CDR1 MNHEY, CDR2 SMNVEV (reference sequence). CDR3 length: 13 residues. Trimming removed 4 bases from V and 5 bases from J, with 11 bases in between. Original methodology: The authors estimated nucleated cell counts from reference gene primer amplification. Generated by immunoSEQ multiplex PCR, the TCRdb table keeps only in-frame clones and is missing some. That table is the source of V, J and clone size, and D and trimming were worked out from the DNA. This table has fewer than 600,000 clones, roughly nine tenths appearing once. The origin of this receptor is a man aged 18 to 35 with COVID-19, enrolled during active disease. Sequencing input: peripheral blood. The V and J genes are TRBV27 and TRBJ1-2; no definite D call. The CDR3 nucleotides read TGTGCCAGCAGTTCCGGGATCTTATATGGCTACACCTTC. The encoded protein is CASSSGILYGYTF.